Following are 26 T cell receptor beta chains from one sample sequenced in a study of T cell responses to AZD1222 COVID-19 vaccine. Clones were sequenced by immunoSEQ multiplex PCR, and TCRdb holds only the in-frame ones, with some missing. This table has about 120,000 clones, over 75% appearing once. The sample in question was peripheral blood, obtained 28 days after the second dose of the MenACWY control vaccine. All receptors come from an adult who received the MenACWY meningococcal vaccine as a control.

The chain's CDR3 is CASSLSTGELFF. DNA for the CDR3: TGTGCCAGCAGCTTGAGCACCGGGGAGCTGTTTTTT. V usage is TRBV11-2 and J usage is TRBJ2-2; D uncertain. From germline, CDR1 is SGHAT and CDR2 FQNNGV. Deletions cut 3 bases from V and 4 bases from J, with 3 bases between. The CDR3 is made up of 12 amino acids.

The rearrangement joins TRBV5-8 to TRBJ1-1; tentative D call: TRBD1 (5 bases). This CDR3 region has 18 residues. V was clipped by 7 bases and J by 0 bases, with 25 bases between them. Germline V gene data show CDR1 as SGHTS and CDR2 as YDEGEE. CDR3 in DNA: TGTGCCAGCGCGAGGGGAGGGTGGCGTACGGGTTTGAACACTGAAGCTTTCTTT. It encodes CASARGGWRTGLNTEAFF.

The DNA of the CDR3 is TGCAGCGTTGACTTGGGGAGCACAGATACGCAGTATTTT. As protein: CSVDLGSTDTQYF. The chain links TRBV29-1 to TRBJ2-3; D call uncertain. Germline loops: CDR1 SQVTM, CDR2 ANQGSEA. The V end was cut by 3 bases, the J end by 0 bases, with 7 bases between. The CDR3 covers 13 residues.

CDR3 nucleotides: TGTGCCAGCAGTTACCCACTCGAACCTGGGGCGCAGTATTTT. It yields the protein CASSYPLEPGAQYF. The V gene is TRBV6-2 or TRBV6-3, the J gene TRBJ2-3; D unclear. Per germline, CDR1 MNHEY and CDR2 SVGEGT. Trimming shortened V by 2 bases and J by 10 bases, and 16 bases separated the two germline ends. This CDR3 spans 14 amino acids.

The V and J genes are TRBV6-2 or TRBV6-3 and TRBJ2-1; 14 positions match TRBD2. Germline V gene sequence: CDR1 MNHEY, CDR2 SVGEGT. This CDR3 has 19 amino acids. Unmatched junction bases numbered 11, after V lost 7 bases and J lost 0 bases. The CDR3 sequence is CASTPGLAGAGSSYNEQFF. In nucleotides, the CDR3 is TGTGCCAGCACCCCGGGACTAGCGGGAGCGGGGAGCTCCTACAATGAGCAGTTCTTC.

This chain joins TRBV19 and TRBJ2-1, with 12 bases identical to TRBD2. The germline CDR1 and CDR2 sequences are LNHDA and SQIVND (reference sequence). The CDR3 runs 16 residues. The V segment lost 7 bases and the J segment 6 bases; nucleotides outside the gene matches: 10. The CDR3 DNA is TGTGCCAGTACGGGCCTGCCTAGCGGGAGGGCCAATGAGCAGTTCTTC. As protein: CASTGLPSGRANEQFF.

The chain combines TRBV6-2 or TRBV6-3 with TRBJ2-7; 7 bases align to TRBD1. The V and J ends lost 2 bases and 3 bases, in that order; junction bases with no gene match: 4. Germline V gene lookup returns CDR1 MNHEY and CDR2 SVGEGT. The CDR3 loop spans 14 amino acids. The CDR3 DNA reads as TGTGCCAGCAGTTACGGACAGGACTTCTACGAGCAGTACTTC. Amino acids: CASSYGQDFYEQYF.

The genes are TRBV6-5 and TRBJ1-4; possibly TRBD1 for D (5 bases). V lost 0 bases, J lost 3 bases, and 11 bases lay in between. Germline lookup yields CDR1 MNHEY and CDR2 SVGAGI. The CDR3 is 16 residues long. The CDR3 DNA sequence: TGTGCCAGCAGTTACTCCGGGGGGTCGTCTAATGAAAAACTGTTTTTT. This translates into CASSYSGGSSNEKLFF.

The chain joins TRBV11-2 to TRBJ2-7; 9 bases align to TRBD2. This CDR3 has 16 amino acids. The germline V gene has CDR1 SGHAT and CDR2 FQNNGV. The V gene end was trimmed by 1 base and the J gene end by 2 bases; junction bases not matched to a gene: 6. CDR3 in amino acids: CASSLVLREGTYEQYF. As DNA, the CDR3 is TGTGCCAGCAGCTTAGTGTTGCGGGAGGGCACCTACGAGCAGTACTTC.

CDR3 DNA sequence: TGTGCCAGCAGCCCACCACAGTATGAGCAGTTCTTC. This translates into CASSPPQYEQFF. The rearrangement links TRBV7-3 to TRBJ2-1; no reliable D call. Germline V gene data show CDR1 as SGHTA and CDR2 as FQGTGA. The germline V and J ends were trimmed by 5 bases and 8 bases, with 10 bases remaining between them. There are 12 residues in the CDR3.

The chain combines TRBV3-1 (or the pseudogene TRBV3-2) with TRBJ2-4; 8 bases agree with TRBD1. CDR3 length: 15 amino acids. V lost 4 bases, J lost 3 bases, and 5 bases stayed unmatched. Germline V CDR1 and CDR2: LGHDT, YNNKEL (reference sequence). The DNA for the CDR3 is TGTGCCAGCAGCCTGGGGACAGGCCTCAAAAACATTCAGTACTTC. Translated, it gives CASSLGTGLKNIQYF.

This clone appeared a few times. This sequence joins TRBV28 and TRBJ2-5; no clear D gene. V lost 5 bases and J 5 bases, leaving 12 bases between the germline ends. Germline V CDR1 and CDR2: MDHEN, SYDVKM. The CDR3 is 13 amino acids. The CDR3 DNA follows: TGTGCCAGCAGTCCACGAGGAGTGGAGACCCAGTACTTC. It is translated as CASSPRGVETQYF.

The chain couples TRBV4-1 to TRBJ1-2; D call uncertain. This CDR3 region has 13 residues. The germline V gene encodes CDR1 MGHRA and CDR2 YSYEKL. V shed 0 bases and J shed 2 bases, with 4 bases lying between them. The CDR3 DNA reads TGCGCCAGCAGCCAAGAATCGAACTATGGCTACACCTTC. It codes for CASSQESNYGYTF.

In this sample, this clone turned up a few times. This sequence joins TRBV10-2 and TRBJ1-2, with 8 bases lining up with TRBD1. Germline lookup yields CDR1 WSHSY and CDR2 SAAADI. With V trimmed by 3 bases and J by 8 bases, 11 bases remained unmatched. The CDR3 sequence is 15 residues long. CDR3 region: CASSDYGAGGAGYTF. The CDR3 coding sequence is TGCGCCAGCAGTGATTATGGGGCAGGGGGCGCGGGCTACACCTTC.

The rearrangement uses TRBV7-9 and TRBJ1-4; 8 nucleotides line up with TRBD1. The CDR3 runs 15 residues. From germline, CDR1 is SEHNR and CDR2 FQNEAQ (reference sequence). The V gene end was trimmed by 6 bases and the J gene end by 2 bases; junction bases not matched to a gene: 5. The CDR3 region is CASRTTGGTNEKLFF. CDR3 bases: TGTGCCAGCAGAACAACAGGGGGTACTAATGAAAAACTGTTTTTT.

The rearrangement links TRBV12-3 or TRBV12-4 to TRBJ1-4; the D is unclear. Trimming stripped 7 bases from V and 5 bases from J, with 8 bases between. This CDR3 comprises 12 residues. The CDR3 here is CASTLQNEKLFF. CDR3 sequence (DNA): TGTGCCAGCACACTACAAAATGAAAAACTGTTTTTT.

The DNA of the CDR3 is TGTGCCAGCAAATTTTCCGGTGGGGGAAGAAACACTGAAGCTTTCTTT. It encodes CASKFSGGGRNTEAFF. This chain joins TRBV2 and TRBJ1-1; weak D call: TRBD1 (5 bases). The CDR3 is made up of 16 amino acids. CDR1 and CDR2 from the germline V gene are SNHLY and FYNNEI. Trimming stripped 7 bases from V and 2 bases from J, with 20 bases between.

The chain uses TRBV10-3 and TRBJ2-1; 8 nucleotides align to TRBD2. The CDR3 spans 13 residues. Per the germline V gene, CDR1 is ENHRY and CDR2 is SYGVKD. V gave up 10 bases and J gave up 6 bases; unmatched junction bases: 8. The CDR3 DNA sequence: TGTGCCAACGCTCTAGCGGGTTCCAATGAGCAGTTCTTC. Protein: CANALAGSNEQFF.

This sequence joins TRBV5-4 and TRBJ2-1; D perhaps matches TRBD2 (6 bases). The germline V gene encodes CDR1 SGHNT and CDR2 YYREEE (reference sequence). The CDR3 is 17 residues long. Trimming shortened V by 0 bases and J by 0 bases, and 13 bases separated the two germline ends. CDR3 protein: CASSLAPSESSYNEQFF. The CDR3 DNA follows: TGTGCCAGCAGCTTGGCGCCTAGCGAAAGCTCCTACAATGAGCAGTTCTTC.

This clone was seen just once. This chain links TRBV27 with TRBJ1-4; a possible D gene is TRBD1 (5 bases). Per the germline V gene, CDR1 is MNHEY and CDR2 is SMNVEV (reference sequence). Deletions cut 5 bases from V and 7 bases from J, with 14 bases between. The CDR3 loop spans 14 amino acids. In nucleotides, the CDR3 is TGTGCCAGCAGTGCCCAGGGAGCGGGTGAAAAACTGTTTTTT. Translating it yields CASSAQGAGEKLFF.

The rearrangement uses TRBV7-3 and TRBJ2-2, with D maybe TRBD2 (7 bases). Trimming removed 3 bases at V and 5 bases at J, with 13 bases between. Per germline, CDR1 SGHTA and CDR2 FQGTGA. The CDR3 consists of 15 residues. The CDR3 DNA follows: TGTGCCAGCAGCTTCCGGGGGGCAAGTACCGGGGAGCTGTTTTTT. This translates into CASSFRGASTGELFF.

For the CDR3, the DNA is TGTGCCACCAGCAGAGTAGGACAGGGGGATTATCAGCCCCAGCATTTT. Its protein is CATSRVGQGDYQPQHF. V is TRBV15 and J is TRBJ1-5, with 10 bases identical to TRBD1. Per germline, CDR1 LNHNV and CDR2 YYDKDF (reference sequence). J was trimmed by 5 bases and V by 1 base; bases with no gene match: 5. The CDR3 covers 16 residues. Supplemented by reference TRBV15 and TRBJ1-5, the full variable domain reads DAMVIQNPRYQVTQFGKPVTLSCSQTLNHNVMYWYQQKSSQAPKLLFHYYDKDFNNEADTPDNFQSRRPNTSFCFLDIRSPGLGDTAMYLCATSRVGQGDYQPQHFGDGTRLSIL.

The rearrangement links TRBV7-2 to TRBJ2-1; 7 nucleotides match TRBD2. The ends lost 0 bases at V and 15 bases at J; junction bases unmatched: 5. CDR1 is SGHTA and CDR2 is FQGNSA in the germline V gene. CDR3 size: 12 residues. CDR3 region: CASSLASGEWFF. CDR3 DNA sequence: TGTGCCAGCAGCTTAGCGAGCGGGGAATGGTTCTTC.

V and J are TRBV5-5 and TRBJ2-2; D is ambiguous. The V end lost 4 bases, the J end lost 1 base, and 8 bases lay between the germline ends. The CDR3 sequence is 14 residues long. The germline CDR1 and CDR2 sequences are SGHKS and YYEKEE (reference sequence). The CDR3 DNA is TGTGCCAGCAGCCGGCAGGTGAACACCGGGGAGCTGTTTTTT. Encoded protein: CASSRQVNTGELFF.

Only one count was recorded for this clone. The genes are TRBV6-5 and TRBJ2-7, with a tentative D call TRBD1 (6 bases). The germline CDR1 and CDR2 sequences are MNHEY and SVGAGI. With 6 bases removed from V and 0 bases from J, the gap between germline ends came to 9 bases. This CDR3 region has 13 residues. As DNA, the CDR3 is TGTGCCAGCAGAGAGACAGGCTCCTACGAGCAGTACTTC. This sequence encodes CASRETGSYEQYF.

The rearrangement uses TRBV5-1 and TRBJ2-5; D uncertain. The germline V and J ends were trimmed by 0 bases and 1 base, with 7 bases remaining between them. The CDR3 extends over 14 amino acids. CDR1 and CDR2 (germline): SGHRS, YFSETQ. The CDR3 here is CASSLGQIQETQYF. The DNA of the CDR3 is TGCGCCAGCAGCTTGGGCCAGATCCAAGAGACCCAGTACTTC.